This T cell receptor (beta chain) was documented in a study of stem cell transplantation in POMP-related autoinflammatory disease. Across the whole study: Defective thymoproteasomes were hypothesized to impair CD8+ T-cell positive selection.

Concerning this clone: As yet, its antigen is unknown.

PRAID combined immunodeficiency and autoinflammation. Germline V CDR1 and CDR2: SGHAT, FQNNGV. The CDR3 is 16 residues long. J gave up 8 bases and V 4 bases, and 9 bases lay outside the gene matches. Assay used: immunoSEQ multiplex PCR; TCRdb lists only in-frame clones, some missing. The sample has 25,000 to 40,000 clones, about 86% seen once. Points from the study as a whole: A trend toward lower repertoire diversity and greater clonality appeared in every analyzed T-cell subset of PRAID patients. Patients with PRAID showed a restricted number of unique TRB V-J gene pairings.

The sequenced sample was CD4+ T cells from PBMCs, obtained before stem cell transplantation. V is TRBV11-2 and J is TRBJ2-1; 12 bases fit TRBD2. The source of this sequence is a human donor with POMP-related autoinflammation and immune dysregulation (PRAID). CDR3 sequence: CASSSRASSGRDEQFF. CDR3 sequence (DNA): TGTGCCAGCAGCTCACGGGCCTCTAGCGGGAGGGATGAGCAGTTCTTC.